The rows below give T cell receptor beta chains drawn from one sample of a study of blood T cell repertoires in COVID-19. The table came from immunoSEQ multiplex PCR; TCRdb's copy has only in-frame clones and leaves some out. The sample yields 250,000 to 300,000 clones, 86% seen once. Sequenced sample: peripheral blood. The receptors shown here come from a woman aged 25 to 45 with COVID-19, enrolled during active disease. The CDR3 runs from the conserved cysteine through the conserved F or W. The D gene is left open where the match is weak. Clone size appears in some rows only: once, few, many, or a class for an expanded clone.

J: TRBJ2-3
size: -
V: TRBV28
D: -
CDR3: CASSLFPRGDTQYF
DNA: TGTGCCAGCAGTTTATTCCCCAGGGGAGATACGCAGTATTTT

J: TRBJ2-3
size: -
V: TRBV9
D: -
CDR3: CASSVADTQYF
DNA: TGTGCCAGCAGCGTCGCAGATACGCAGTATTTT

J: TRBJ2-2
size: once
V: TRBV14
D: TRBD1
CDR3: CASSQGADRGFTGELFF
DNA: TGTGCCAGCAGCCAAGGAGCGGACAGGGGGTTCACCGGGGAGCTGTTTTTT

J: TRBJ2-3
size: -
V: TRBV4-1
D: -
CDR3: CASSQDRGDTQYF
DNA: TGCGCCAGCAGCCAAGATCGGGGAGATACGCAGTATTTT

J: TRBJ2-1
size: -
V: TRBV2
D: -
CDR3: CASNGRQNNEQFF
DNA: TGTGCCAGCAATGGTCGCCAGAACAATGAGCAGTTCTTC

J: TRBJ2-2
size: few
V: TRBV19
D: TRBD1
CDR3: CASRPPRGQPNTGELFF
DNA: TGTGCCAGTAGACCTCCGAGGGGACAGCCGAACACCGGGGAGCTGTTTTTT

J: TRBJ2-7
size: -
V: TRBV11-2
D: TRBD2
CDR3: CASSSGLVLSEQYF
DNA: TGTGCCAGCAGCTCCGGACTAGTTTTGAGCGAGCAGTACTTC

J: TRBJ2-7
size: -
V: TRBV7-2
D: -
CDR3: CASRRGWDTQTYEQYF
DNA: TGTGCCAGCAGGCGAGGCTGGGACACACAAACCTACGAGCAGTACTTC

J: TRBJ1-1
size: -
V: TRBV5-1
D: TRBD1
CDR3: CASSDRASNTEAFF
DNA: TGCGCCAGCAGCGACAGGGCATCGAACACTGAAGCTTTCTTT

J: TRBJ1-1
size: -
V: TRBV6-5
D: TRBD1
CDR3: CASSFGRDRVGTEAFF
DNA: TGTGCCAGCAGTTTCGGCCGGGACAGGGTCGGCACTGAAGCTTTCTTT

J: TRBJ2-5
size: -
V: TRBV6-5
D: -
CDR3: CASSFRGQETQYF
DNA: TGTGCCAGCAGTTTCCGGGGACAAGAGACCCAGTACTTC

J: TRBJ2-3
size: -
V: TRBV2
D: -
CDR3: CASSVSDTQYF
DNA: TGTGCCAGCAGTGTGAGCGATACGCAGTATTTT

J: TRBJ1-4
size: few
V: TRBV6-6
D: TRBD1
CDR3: CASRISGQGGEKLFF
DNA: TGTGCCAGCAGGATATCGGGACAGGGTGGTGAAAAACTGTTTTTT

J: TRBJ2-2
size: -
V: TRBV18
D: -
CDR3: CASSPPARPDLRNTGELFF
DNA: TGTGCCAGCTCACCCCCTGCCCGCCCCGATCTGAGAAACACCGGGGAGCTGTTTTTT

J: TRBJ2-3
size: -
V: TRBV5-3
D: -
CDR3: CARSFGTIGDTQYF
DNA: TGTGCCAGAAGCTTTGGGACAATAGGAGATACGCAGTATTTT

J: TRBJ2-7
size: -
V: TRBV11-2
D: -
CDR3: CASRPRGILYEQYF
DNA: TGTGCCAGCAGACCCCGGGGGATTCTCTACGAGCAGTACTTC

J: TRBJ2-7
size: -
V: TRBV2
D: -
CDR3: CASSEYRVVVDEQYF
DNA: TGTGCCAGCAGCGAATACAGGGTAGTGGTCGACGAGCAGTACTTC

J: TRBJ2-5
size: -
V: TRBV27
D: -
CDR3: CASTKETQYF
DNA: TGTGCCAGCACAAAAGAGACCCAGTACTTC

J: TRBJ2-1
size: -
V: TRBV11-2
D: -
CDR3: CASSLVLAPGDEQFF
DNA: TGTGCCAGCAGCTTAGTTTTAGCCCCGGGGGATGAGCAGTTCTTC

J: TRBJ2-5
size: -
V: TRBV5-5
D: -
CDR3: CASLRAEQETQYF
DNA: TGTGCCAGCCTGCGAGCGGAACAAGAGACCCAGTACTTC